This T cell receptor (beta chain) was sequenced for a study of shared clonotypes between healthy human individuals. General study results and limits: In general, naive subsets displayed greater estimated richness than memory subsets did. Sampling covered blood only; tissue repertoires likely differ. Approximately 5% of naive CD4 clonotypes were shared across a few donors.

Some 30,000 T cell genomes, or around 0.2 ug DNA, went into the sorted-subset replicate PCRs. Using immunoSEQ multiplex PCR, the repertoire was profiled, and TCRdb retains in-frame clones only, with some absent. Of over 800,000 clones listed, more than 85% are singletons. CDR1 and CDR2 from the germline V gene are MNHEY and SMNVEV (reference sequence). V lost 5 bases to trimming and J lost 4 bases, with 24 bases between them. The CDR3 length is 17 residues. The naive CD8 fraction comprised CD45RO-negative cells positively selected for CCR7 and excluded terminally differentiated effector memory CD45RA+ cells. Concerning this clone: Its specificity is not known.

The V and J genes are TRBV27 and TRBJ2-7, with D hard to call. Sequenced material: naive CD8+ T cells sorted from blood. This receptor was taken from a young man in good health. The CDR3 DNA sequence: TGTGCCAGCAGTCCCTCGGGCTCGGTAGACATCCTATACGAGCAGTACTTC. Protein: CASSPSGSVDILYEQYF.